These 14 T cell receptor beta chains came from one sample sequenced in a study of Ad26.COV2.S vaccination and SARS-CoV-2 variants. Produced via immunoSEQ multiplex PCR; TCRdb's table is partial and in-frame only. The repertoire holds about 480,000 clones, around 88% seen once, with roughly 13% in the top ten. Specified treatment: roughly 20 received Ad26.COV2.S at low or high dose, single or two shots; 5 received placebo; per-sample allocation not given. Specimens were obtained on day 63 following the first vaccine or placebo injection. Sample: peripheral blood, taken in a trial of Ad26.COV2.S vaccine versus placebo. The source of these receptors is a person aged 18-65 years who received the Ad26.COV2.S COVID-19 vaccine or a placebo.

The chain combines TRBV6-6 with TRBJ1-2, with D tentatively TRBD1 (5 bases). Per the germline V gene, CDR1 is MNHNY and CDR2 is SVGAGI (reference sequence). This CDR3 comprises 13 residues. V shed 7 bases and J shed 2 bases, with 11 bases lying between them. The CDR3, as DNA: TGTGCCAGCACCACCCGGGGGAACTATGGCTACACCTTC. Encoded protein: CASTTRGNYGYTF.

The rearrangement uses TRBV25-1 and TRBJ2-2; the match to TRBD2 covers 9 bases. V lost 6 bases, J lost 4 bases, and 6 bases stayed unmatched. The CDR3 is made up of 15 amino acids. Per germline, CDR1 MGHDK and CDR2 SYGVNS. The CDR3 sequence is CASRHSGRGTGELFF. DNA for the CDR3: TGTGCCAGCAGACATAGCGGGAGAGGCACCGGGGAGCTGTTTTTT.

The chain uses TRBV3-1 (or the pseudogene TRBV3-2) and TRBJ2-5; tentative D call: TRBD2 (6 bases). Germline V gene sequence: CDR1 LGHDT, CDR2 YNNKEL (reference sequence). V was pared by 1 base and J by 1 base, with 16 bases between. CDR3 size: 17 residues. The CDR3 DNA follows: TGTGCCAGCAGCCAAGCCCCCGCCGGGACTCTCCAAGAGACCCAGTACTTC. It is translated as CASSQAPAGTLQETQYF.

Of note for this clone: Other DNA sequences in this specimen translate into the identical CDR3. The V gene is TRBV4-2, the J gene TRBJ2-2; a possible D gene is TRBD1 (6 bases). The CDR3 runs to 17 residues. Germline V gene data show CDR1 as LGHNA and CDR2 as YNFKEQ. V lost 1 base and J 0 bases, leaving 12 bases between the germline ends. CDR3 loop: CASSQGGLAANTGELFF. CDR3 DNA: TGTGCCAGCAGCCAAGGGGGGCTAGCAGCGAACACCGGGGAGCTGTTTTTT.

The genes are TRBV2 and TRBJ2-7, with 10 nucleotides matching TRBD2. The germline V gene has CDR1 SNHLY and CDR2 FYNNEI. V trimming: 6 bases; J trimming: 4 bases; junction bases outside the gene matches: 3. This CDR3 is built from 13 residues. For the CDR3, the DNA is TGTGCCAGCAGACCTAGCGGGAGTTACGAGCAGTACTTC. As protein: CASRPSGSYEQYF.

The V and J genes are TRBV18 and TRBJ1-3; D gene unclear. This CDR3 has 17 residues. CDR1 KGHSH and CDR2 LQKENI come from the germline V gene. V lost 5 bases and J lost 4, with 21 bases in between. The CDR3 spells CASSSYGLITGGNTIYF. The DNA of the CDR3 is TGTGCCAGCTCATCGTACGGGTTGATCACGGGGGGAAACACCATATATTTT.

The V gene is TRBV30, the J gene TRBJ2-7; D is unresolved. Germline CDR1 GTSNPN, CDR2 SVGIG (reference sequence). The CDR3 runs 12 residues. Trimming removed 7 bases from V and 7 bases from J, with 17 bases in between. CDR3 sequence (DNA): TGTGCCTCTGGAGTGTCCCCGCGGGAGCAGTACTTC. Translating gives CASGVSPREQYF. The whole variable domain, remainder taken from reference TRBV30 and TRBJ2-7, is SQTIHQWPATLVQPVGSPLSLECTVEGTSNPNLYWYRQAAGRGLQLLFYSVGIGQISSEVPQNLSASRPQDRQFILSSKKLLLSDSGFYLCASGVSPREQYFGPGTRLTVT.

The chain employs TRBV2 and TRBJ2-7; possibly TRBD1 for D (6 bases). This CDR3 region has 13 residues. CDR1 is SNHLY, CDR2 FYNNEI, per germline. Trimming took 2 bases from V and 4 from J, leaving 9 bases between them. This CDR3 is CASSEQGIYEQYF. Written as DNA, the CDR3 is TGTGCCAGCAGTGAACAGGGGATATACGAGCAGTACTTC.

This clone was recorded a few times. The gene calls are TRBV6-1 and TRBJ2-7; tentatively, D is TRBD1 or TRBD2 (5 bases each). The CDR3 sequence is 14 residues long. The ends were cut back, 2 bases at V and 2 bases at J, with 10 bases in the middle. Germline V gives CDR1 MNHNS, CDR2 SASEGT. In nucleotides, the CDR3 is TGTGCCAGCAGTGAATTGGGACGGACCTACGAGCAGTACTTC. The encoded protein is CASSELGRTYEQYF.

This rearrangement joins TRBV29-1 to TRBJ2-1, with D unresolved. Per the germline V gene, CDR1 is SQVTM and CDR2 is ANQGSEA. CDR3 length: 11 residues. Trimming stripped 6 bases from V and 5 bases from J, with 8 bases between. The CDR3 DNA sequence: TGCAGCGTCGACCATAACAATGAGCAGTTCTTC. It translates to CSVDHNNEQFF.

CDR3 bases: TGCGCCAGCAGCTTGGCCGGGACAGGGGTGTCCAATGAGCAGTTCTTC. Its protein is CASSLAGTGVSNEQFF. The chain links TRBV5-1 to TRBJ2-1; 10 bases are shared with TRBD1. Germline V gene data show CDR1 as SGHRS and CDR2 as YFSETQ. V shed 0 bases and J 6 bases; nucleotides not matched to a gene: 6. CDR3 length: 16 residues.

About this clone itself: Other DNA sequences in the sample encode the same CDR3. In nucleotides, the CDR3 is TGTGCCAGTTCCCGGGGGCAGGTTTACAATGAGCAGTTCTTC. Amino acids: CASSRGQVYNEQFF. The chain joins TRBV6-5 to TRBJ2-1; D may match TRBD1 or TRBD2 (6 bases each). Germline CDR1 is MNHEY and CDR2 is SVGAGI. V gave up 9 bases and J gave up 4 bases, with 16 bases separating them. The CDR3 spans 14 residues.

The chain links TRBV9 to TRBJ2-3, with 7 positions matching TRBD2. The germline V gene encodes CDR1 SGDLS and CDR2 YYNGEE. The CDR3 loop spans 14 amino acids. With 2 bases clipped from V and 3 bases from J, the junction kept 3 bases outside the gene matches. The CDR3 sequence: CASSVREITDTQYF. The CDR3 DNA reads as TGTGCCAGCAGCGTGCGGGAGATAACAGATACGCAGTATTTT.

CDR3 amino acids: CAWSGRHISSSYEQYF. CDR3 DNA sequence: TGTGCCTGGAGTGGACGCCACATCTCGAGCTCCTACGAGCAGTACTTC. The V gene is TRBV30, the J gene TRBJ2-7; D ambiguous. This CDR3 contains 16 residues. V was pared by 1 base and J by 0 bases, with 16 bases between. Germline-derived CDR1 and CDR2 are GTSNPN and SVGIG (reference sequence).